The rows below give T cell receptor beta chains drawn from one sample of a study of T cells in Graves' hyperthyroidism and ophthalmopathy. MiXCR was run by TCRdb on the multiplex PCR reads, yielding one entry per CDR3 protein. The sample has some 510,000 distinct CDR3 sequences; more than 20% are singletons. Sequenced sample: blood. Receptor source: a man aged 18 to 35 with Graves' hyperthyroidism. CDR3s include the opening cysteine and the closing phenylalanine or tryptophan. The D gene is left open where the match is weak. Clone size appears in some rows only: once, few, many, or a class for an expanded clone.

j_call: TRBJ2-4
d_call: -
clone_size: many
v_call: TRBV7-2
cdr3_aa: CASSWEAAGAKNIQYF
cdr3_nt: TGTGCCAGCAGCTGGGAGGCGGCAGGAGCCAAAAACATTCAGTACTTC

j_call: TRBJ2-7
d_call: -
clone_size: many
v_call: TRBV7-9
cdr3_aa: CASSPRQSYEQYF
cdr3_nt: TGTGCCAGCAGTCCCAGACAGTCCTACGAGCAGTACTTC

j_call: TRBJ1-6
d_call: -
clone_size: many
v_call: TRBV14
cdr3_aa: CASSLQSVGPLHF
cdr3_nt: TGTGCCAGCAGCCTGCAGTCAGTGGGACCCCTCCACTTT

j_call: TRBJ1-2
d_call: TRBD1
clone_size: -
v_call: TRBV15
cdr3_aa: CATSRDVQGLGYTF
cdr3_nt: TGTGCCACCAGCAGAGATGTACAGGGGTTAGGCTACACCTTC

j_call: TRBJ1-2
d_call: TRBD1
clone_size: many
v_call: TRBV10-3
cdr3_aa: CAIKISAGGSEGYTF
cdr3_nt: TGTGCCATCAAAATTTCGGCAGGGGGCTCGGAAGGCTACACCTTC

j_call: TRBJ1-2
d_call: TRBD1
clone_size: many
v_call: TRBV27
cdr3_aa: CASSLGTGGRGYTF
cdr3_nt: TGTGCCAGCAGTCTCGGGACAGGGGGTCGGGGCTACACCTTC

j_call: TRBJ2-5
d_call: -
clone_size: -
v_call: TRBV6-1
cdr3_aa: CASSRGGTPQETQYF
cdr3_nt: TGTGCCAGCAGTCGCGGCGGGACGCCCCAAGAGACCCAGTACTTC

j_call: TRBJ2-5
d_call: TRBD2
clone_size: few
v_call: TRBV7-8
cdr3_aa: CASSTRLAGGETQYF
cdr3_nt: TGTGCCAGCAGCACCCGGCTAGCGGGGGGGGAGACCCAGTACTTC

j_call: TRBJ2-5
d_call: -
clone_size: -
v_call: TRBV5-1
cdr3_aa: CASSRDPAKTQYF
cdr3_nt: TGCGCCAGCAGCCGGGACCCAGCAAAGACCCAGTACTTC

j_call: TRBJ1-1
d_call: -
clone_size: many
v_call: TRBV10-3
cdr3_aa: CAISEPSGANTEAFF
cdr3_nt: TGTGCCATCAGTGAGCCCTCTGGGGCGAACACTGAAGCTTTCTTT

j_call: TRBJ1-2
d_call: -
clone_size: many
v_call: TRBV30
cdr3_aa: CAWRQSNYGYTF
cdr3_nt: TGTGCCTGGAGACAGTCTAACTATGGCTACACCTTC

j_call: TRBJ2-7
d_call: -
clone_size: -
v_call: TRBV28
cdr3_aa: CASSCVYEQYF
cdr3_nt: TGTGCCAGCAGTTGCGTATACGAGCAGTACTTC

j_call: TRBJ2-7
d_call: TRBD1
clone_size: -
v_call: TRBV25-1
cdr3_aa: CASSVALGIRTGGTYEQYF
cdr3_nt: TGTGCCAGCAGTGTGGCATTGGGTATCAGGACAGGGGGTACCTACGAGCAGTACTTC

j_call: TRBJ2-7
d_call: TRBD1
clone_size: many
v_call: TRBV6-5
cdr3_aa: CASSYPTGTGAYEQYF
cdr3_nt: TGTGCCAGCAGTTACCCTACGGGGACAGGGGCCTACGAGCAGTACTTC

j_call: TRBJ2-7
d_call: -
clone_size: -
v_call: TRBV12-3/TRBV12-4
cdr3_aa: CASTQAGPTYEQYF
cdr3_nt: TGTGCCAGCACTCAAGCGGGTCCTACCTACGAGCAGTACTTC

j_call: TRBJ2-5
d_call: -
clone_size: few
v_call: TRBV7-9
cdr3_aa: CASSLAGDSLAKTQYF
cdr3_nt: TGTGCCAGCAGCTTAGCCGGGGACTCGTTGGCGAAGACCCAGTACTTC

j_call: TRBJ2-7
d_call: -
clone_size: -
v_call: TRBV11-2
cdr3_aa: CASSLDYSYEQYF
cdr3_nt: TGTGCCAGCAGCTTAGACTATTCCTACGAGCAGTACTTC

j_call: TRBJ1-1
d_call: -
clone_size: many
v_call: TRBV11-1
cdr3_aa: CASSLDGGITEAFF
cdr3_nt: TGTGCCAGCAGCTTAGATGGCGGGATCACTGAAGCTTTCTTT

j_call: TRBJ1-5
d_call: TRBD1
clone_size: -
v_call: TRBV6-1
cdr3_aa: CASMGGRRGLWQPQHF
cdr3_nt: TGTGCCAGCATGGGGGGGAGGAGGGGGCTTTGGCAGCCCCAGCATTTT

j_call: TRBJ2-7
d_call: -
clone_size: many
v_call: TRBV28
cdr3_aa: CASSPSASGFTYEQYF
cdr3_nt: TGTGCCAGCAGCCCTTCGGCCAGCGGGTTTACCTACGAGCAGTACTTC